This TCR beta chain came from a study of cytomegalovirus exposure and HLA in healthy donors (dated by TCRdb to the late 2010s). A note on the overall study: An earlier analysis of roughly 500 of the donors reported 276 Gb of sequence data and around 110 million unique TCR beta sequences obtained from about 180 million T cells. The study aimed to test whether cataloging public T cell receptors could reveal signatures of past pathogen exposure. Genome-wide SNP genotypes for about 60% of the roughly 670 donors were used in a later genetic analysis, which treated that subset as a discovery cohort. Roughly 5 DR-DQ haplotypes were handled as single units for association and clustering because linkage in the cohort was strong. Roughly 300 gigabases of sequencing data and 70 million to 85 million unique TCR sequences were included in an early release covering over 600 HLA-typed donors. Both class I and class II loci were covered by HLA typing, at four-digit resolution. High-throughput TCR immunosequencing, statistical association of individual TCRs with disease status, and machine learning were combined to predict cytomegalovirus infection status. An earlier analysis of fewer than 750 of the donors used high-throughput TCR beta sequencing to judge whether each TCR beta V gene segment behaved as functional or pseudogenic. Every repertoire in the discovery cohort had been generated on one and the same sequencing platform. Besides the first cohort of 666 subjects, a separate validation cohort made up of 120 different subjects was used. The genetic ancestry cluster associated with self-reported Caucasian donors included 81% of the roughly 400 genotyped donors. A later analysis re-examined previously published TCR beta repertoires from about 670 donors and added high-resolution HLA genotyping to investigate patterns of TCR occurrence. Using immunosequencing, the study profiled T cell repertoires from around 680 subjects and related those repertoires to cytomegalovirus serostatus. On average, around 200,000 unique TCR beta nucleotide sequences were sequenced per donor among some 430 genotyped donors of the cohort, with roughly 18% of those sequences being non-productive. Alongside the repertoire data, information on donor age, sex, ethnicity and CMV serostatus was compiled. The later analysis used no new phenotypic data to find candidate immune exposures, relying instead on TCR beta sequences and their occurrence across donors. Typing coverage differed by locus: A, B, C, DRB1 and DQB1 were typed in about 620-630 donors, DQA1 in roughly 510, DPA1 in some 610, and DPB1 in about 450.

With respect to this clone: The clone's antigen remains unknown. Per-base quality was not reported, and no clone a single base away is much larger than it.

The cohort was made up of hundreds of healthy bone marrow donors. At the time of sampling, all cohort members were nominally healthy, though unrecorded immune exposures were likely present. The donor tested CMV seropositive and was one of the 289 seropositive cohort members. A peripheral blood sample was provided by each donor, and peripheral blood mononuclear cells were used for TCR beta sequencing. Genomic DNA was extracted from the blood cell samples with the Qiagen DNeasy Blood Extraction Kit. Overall results and qualifications from the work: In a later genetic analysis, fewer N-insertions in productive TCRs were reported among donors in an Asian-associated ancestry cluster than the 666-donor mean. According to a later analysis, TCR association rates differed among HLA loci, with DRB1 alleles showing the most associated TCRs and HLA-C alleles showing the fewest. Strong co-occurrence of HLA alleles, especially DR and DQ, made assigning TCR associations to individual alleles difficult. The study listed approximately 150 TCR beta chains as associated with cytomegalovirus. Some IMGT-functional V segments, including TRBV6-2 and TRBV6-3, could not be distinguished by the 87-base-pair reads and were therefore excluded. While some public TCRs were present in many individuals, most TCR sequences turned up only very rarely across donors. A further reported finding was that TCR beta sequences accurately predicted the HLA-A and HLA-B alleles for most subjects in the first cohort. A later analysis found that HLA-associated TCR beta chains were more clonally expanded and had lower generation probabilities than equally common non-associated chains. In a later analysis, most CMV-associated TCR beta chains were found to appear HLA-restricted, with HLA associations seemingly driven largely by CMV exposure. A cluster of highly shared sequence variants was judged likely to be a technical artifact of the sequencing pipeline. Because counts were too low, seventeen rarely observed V segments, including chromosome 9 orphons, were left out of the earlier analysis of 587 of the donors. Correlated functional status among segregating V segments might be attributable to linkage disequilibrium, but an unknown experimental factor could not be ruled out. In a later analysis, some 17,000 TCR beta sequences were associated with specific HLA alleles at a false discovery rate of 0.05. Because HLA typing was missing for some donors at each locus, association tests included only the typed subset. A later analysis reported that several top co-occurrence clusters appeared linked to parvovirus B19, influenza, CMV and Epstein-Barr virus. In vitro tests confirmed that three of the cytomegalovirus-associated TCR beta chains recognize cytomegalovirus antigens. An earlier analysis of approximately 590 of the donors showed that most TCR beta V segments appeared in productive rearrangements either about 87% or about 30% of the time, which broadly matched IMGT annotations. The classifier was reported to diagnose cytomegalovirus status with high specificity and sensitivity in both the original and validation cohorts. CMV serostatus was the only immune exposure information available for the cohort. This cohort had only TCR beta chains sequenced, and the lack of alpha or paired-chain data limited which features could be detected. The presence/absence analyses assumed that sequencing depth was roughly uniform across donors, and that assumption may not be true. In a later genetic analysis, a missense DCLRE1C variant was associated with V-gene and J-gene trimming of TCR beta chains, and the association was replicated in an independent cohort. According to the authors, the approach could potentially be generalized to other disease states and immunological phenotypes.

The library was produced with the immunoSEQ multiplex PCR assay. For the multiplex PCR, a mixture combining 60 forward primers for TCR Vbeta segments and 13 reverse primers for TCR Jbeta segments was used. The CDR3 region of rearranged TCR beta genes was amplified from genomic DNA by a multiplex PCR assay. On the Illumina HiSeq System, the amplified TCR beta libraries were sequenced as 87-base-pair reads. Per the authors' processing: Across the 700 or so repertoires, a later analysis counted some 81 million unique TCR beta chains, roughly 11 million of which were shared by at least two donors. To remove PCR and sequencing errors, raw reads were error-corrected and collapsed into unique sequences using a nearest-neighbor algorithm that merged closely related sequences. Alignment of CDR3 sequences to IMGT reference sequences was used to assign V, D and J gene segments. For a sequence to be retained, a match of at least six nucleotides was required to both a V gene segment and a J gene segment. Rearrangements were classified as productive when the CDR3 lacked stop codons and remained in frame with V and J, and all other rearrangements were classified as non-productive. Following IMGT convention, CDR3 was defined as the stretch from the second conserved V-encoded cysteine to the conserved J-encoded phenylalanine. In an earlier analysis of approximately 500 of the donors, sequences lacking an unambiguous match to a single V gene segment were excluded. An earlier analysis of a few hundred of the donors called V segments functional above 56.7% productive rearrangements and segregating when the between-donor standard deviation exceeded 5%. To diagnose cytomegalovirus status from the catalog of TCR beta chain sequences, a statistical classification framework was built. V and J gene assignment, in a later analysis, came from comparing TCR nucleotide sequences with IMGT/GENE-DB human TR gene sequences. A later analysis assigned CDR3 sequences and most-parsimonious VDJ recombination scenarios with the TCRdist pipeline. In a later analysis, each TCR beta chain was defined by its CDR3 amino acid sequence together with its V-gene family, and reads without a unique V-gene family were excluded. In a later analysis, some 600 highly shared, low-generation-probability nucleotide sequences were removed to address suspected cross-contamination and a sequencing artifact. In a later analysis, a clonal expansion index was calculated for each public chain from normalized within-repertoire ranks of inferred template counts. A later analysis computed generation probabilities with a VDJ recombination model fitted to out-of-frame rearrangements, and checked the results against IGoR. In a later analysis, hypergeometric tests were used to score TCR-TCR, TCR-HLA and TCR-CMV co-occurrence, with a repertoire-size bias correction applied to TCR pairs. To estimate false discovery rates, a later analysis permuted the HLA or CMV assignments 20 times. In a later analysis, co-occurring TCRs were grouped using DBSCAN, with TCRdist sequence similarity added in when clustering inside HLA-allele-positive subsets. Co-occurrence clustering excluded repertoires with fewer than 30,000 or more than 120,000 public chains, plus five with anomalous nucleotide sharing. TCRdb holds this immuneACCESS table with in-frame rearrangements only. Some clones are missing; in checked studies, unresolved V genes explain under half, and the rest has no known cause. From that table come the V and J calls and clone size; the DNA was used to work out D and trimming. A total of 80,000 to 130,000 clones appear in this sample, around three quarters of them only once. About 4% of the sample goes to the ten largest clones.

V lost 3 bases and J lost 1 base; the stretch between them is 6 bases long. CDR1 MNHNS and CDR2 SASEGT are derived from the germline V gene. The CDR3 holds 13 amino acids from the cysteine to the phenylalanine. Of all the DNA, just the CDR3 is kept, 39 bases in frame from base 1. Sequencing was carried out using PBMCs. The receptor chain draws on TRBV6-1 and TRBJ1-1; no confident D gene assignment can be made. The clonotype comes from a female donor in good health and CMV-seropositive. At the DNA level, the sequence is TGTGCCAGCAGTGACAAACAGAACACTGAAGCTTTCTTT. Translated, it gives CASSDKQNTEAFF.